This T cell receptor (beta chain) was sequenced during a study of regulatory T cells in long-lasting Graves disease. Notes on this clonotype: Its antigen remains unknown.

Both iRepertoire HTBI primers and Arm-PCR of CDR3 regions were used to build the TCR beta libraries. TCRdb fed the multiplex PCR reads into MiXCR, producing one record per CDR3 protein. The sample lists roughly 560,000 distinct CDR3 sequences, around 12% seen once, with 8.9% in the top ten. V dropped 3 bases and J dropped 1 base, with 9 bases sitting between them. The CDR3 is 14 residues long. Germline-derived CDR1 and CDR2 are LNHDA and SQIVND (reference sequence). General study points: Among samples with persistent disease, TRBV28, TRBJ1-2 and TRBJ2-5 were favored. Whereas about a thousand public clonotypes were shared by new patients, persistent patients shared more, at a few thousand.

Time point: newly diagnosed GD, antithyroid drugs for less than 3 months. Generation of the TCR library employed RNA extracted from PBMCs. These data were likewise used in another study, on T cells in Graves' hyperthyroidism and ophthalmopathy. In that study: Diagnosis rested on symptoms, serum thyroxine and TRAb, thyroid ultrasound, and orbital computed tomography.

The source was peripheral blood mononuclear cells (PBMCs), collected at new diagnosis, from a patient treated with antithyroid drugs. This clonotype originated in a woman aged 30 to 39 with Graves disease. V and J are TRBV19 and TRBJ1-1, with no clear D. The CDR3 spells CASSIDWGNTEAFF. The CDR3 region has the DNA TGTGCCAGTAGTATTGATTGGGGGAACACTGAAGCTTTCTTT. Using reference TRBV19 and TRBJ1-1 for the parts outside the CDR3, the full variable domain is DGGITQSPKYLFRKEGQNVTLSCEQNLNHDAMYWYRQDPGQGLRLIYYSQIVNDFQKGDIAEGYSVSREKKESFPLTVTSAQKNPTAFYLCASSIDWGNTEAFFGQGTRLTVV.